The 8 T cell receptor beta chains below were found in one sample sequenced in a study of cytomegalovirus exposure and HLA in healthy donors. With 60 Vbeta and 13 Jbeta primers, the PCR was carried out. The method was immunoSEQ multiplex PCR; TCRdb's version includes in-frame clones alone and lacks a portion of them. The sample records about 170,000 clones, around 80% being singletons. Sample: PBMCs. These receptors all come from a woman aged 45-60 years in good health and CMV-seropositive.

The chain employs TRBV25-1 and TRBJ2-7; D perhaps matches TRBD1 (5 bases). The CDR3 sequence is 14 residues long. CDR1 and CDR2 from the germline V gene are MGHDK and SYGVNS. Trimming removed 4 bases at V and 4 bases at J, with 14 bases between. CDR3 DNA: TGTGCCAGCAGTGGGGCAGGTGGGGCTTACGAGCAGTACTTC. This gives the protein CASSGAGGAYEQYF.

J is TRBJ2-1 and V is TRBV7-3; the match to TRBD2 covers 10 bases. Germline assignment: CDR1 SGHTA and CDR2 FQGTGA. J was trimmed by 6 bases and V by 4 bases; bases with no gene match: 0. This CDR3 region has 13 residues. The CDR3 DNA reads as TGTGCCAGCAGCTCTAGCGGGGGCAATGAGCAGTTCTTC. Its protein product is CASSSSGGNEQFF.

This chain joins TRBV28 and TRBJ2-7; 14 positions agree with TRBD2. CDR3 size: 16 residues. The ends lost 5 bases at V and 6 bases at J; junction bases unmatched: 9. Germline CDR1 and CDR2: MDHEN and SYDVKM. The CDR3 DNA reads as TGTGCCAGCAGTCAGGGACTAGCGGGGGCCATCCTCGAGCAGTACTTC. Protein product: CASSQGLAGAILEQYF.

This chain connects TRBV5-1 to TRBJ2-1; tentative D call: TRBD2 (5 bases). In germline, CDR1 is SGHRS, CDR2 YFSETQ. The V end was cut by 4 bases, the J end by 5 bases, with 16 bases between. The CDR3 loop spans 15 amino acids. For the CDR3, the DNA is TGCGCCAGCAGCCCAGGCTTTCGGGAACACAATGAGCAGTTCTTC. It translates to CASSPGFREHNEQFF.

The genes are TRBV27 and TRBJ1-2, with TRBD1 matching over 7 bases. V shed 6 bases, J shed 3 bases, and the junction held 7 bases outside the gene matches. This CDR3 has 14 amino acids. Germline CDR1 MNHEY, CDR2 SMNVEV (reference sequence). CDR3 nucleotide sequence: TGTGCCAGCAGATTACAGGGGATGGACTATGGCTACACCTTC. Translation: CASRLQGMDYGYTF.

This clone was recorded a few times. The gene calls are TRBV5-4 and TRBJ2-3; D might be TRBD2 (5 bases). The CDR3 consists of 15 residues. Between the trimmed V and J ends, which lost 2 bases and 2 bases, there was a span of 12 bases. CDR1 and CDR2 (germline): SGHNT, YYREEE (reference sequence). CDR3 residues: CASSFDPGDTDTQYF. CDR3 nucleotide sequence: TGTGCCAGCAGCTTTGACCCCGGGGACACAGATACGCAGTATTTT.

This clone was picked up a small number of times. The rearrangement uses TRBV4-1 and TRBJ2-7, with 10 positions matching TRBD2. Trimming at V came to 4 bases and at J to 2 bases, leaving 8 bases not matched to a gene. Germline CDR1 and CDR2: MGHRA and YSYEKL. The CDR3 spans 16 residues. In DNA, the CDR3 is TGCGCCAGCAGCCTCCCTAGCGGGAGCTTCCCCTACGAGCAGTACTTC. Its protein product is CASSLPSGSFPYEQYF.

The rearrangement uses TRBV9 and TRBJ1-2, with a possible D match to TRBD1 (5 bases). V shed 4 bases and J shed 2 bases, with 9 bases lying between them. CDR3 size: 13 residues. CDR1 and CDR2 (germline): SGDLS, YYNGEE. CDR3 nucleotide sequence: TGTGCCAGCAGCACCGACAGAAACTATGGCTACACCTTC. It specifies CASSTDRNYGYTF.